Listed below are T cell receptor beta chains from one sample, sequenced in a study of cytomegalovirus exposure and HLA in healthy donors. The protocol was immunoSEQ multiplex PCR, while the TCRdb copy is restricted to in-frame clones and leaves out a portion. The repertoire holds about 120,000 clones, with around 77% as singletons. Sequenced sample: PBMCs. The receptors here all came from a man aged 18-30 years in good health and CMV-seropositive. CDR3s include the opening cysteine and the closing phenylalanine or tryptophan. D genes are given only for firm matches. For some rows the clone size is stated as once, few or many, or as a class when expanded; others skip it.

D gene	V gene	CDR3 length	J gene	clone size	CDR3 protein	CDR3 DNA
TRBD2	TRBV7-9	17	TRBJ2-3	NA	CSSSPLRGGVGADTQYF	TGTTCCAGCAGCCCCCTTCGGGGGGGGGTAGGGGCAGATACGCAGTATTTT
TRBD1	TRBV25-1	18	TRBJ2-4	NA	CASSEKGGRVLTKNIQYF	TGTGCCAGCAGTGAGAAAGGGGGCAGGGTTCTTACCAAAAACATTCAGTACTTC
NA	TRBV28	14	TRBJ2-7	few	CASSLQGGPYEQYF	TGTGCCAGCAGTTTACAGGGGGGTCCCTACGAGCAGTACTTC
TRBD1	TRBV4-1	15	TRBJ2-5	NA	CASSRVGTGQETQYF	TGCGCCAGCAGCCGGGTCGGGACAGGACAAGAGACCCAGTACTTC
NA	TRBV13	13	TRBJ2-2	NA	CASSKGDTGELFF	TGTGCCAGCAGCAAGGGGGACACCGGGGAGCTGTTTTTT
NA	TRBV20-1	11	TRBJ2-7	few	CSAQDRYEQYF	TGCAGTGCTCAAGACAGGTACGAGCAGTACTTC
NA	TRBV7-6	15	TRBJ1-2	NA	CASSLAAGVDYGYTF	TGTGCCAGCAGCTTAGCAGCGGGGGTTGACTATGGCTACACCTTC
TRBD1	TRBV6-5	14	TRBJ1-1	NA	CASSYSTGGYEAFF	TGTGCCAGCAGTTACTCGACAGGGGGTTACGAAGCTTTCTTT
NA	TRBV27	12	TRBJ1-6	NA	CASSFPLSPLHF	TGTGCCAGCAGTTTTCCACTATCACCCCTCCACTTT
TRBD1	TRBV19	14	TRBJ1-4	few	CASEDRGGFEKLFF	TGTGCCAGCGAGGACAGGGGGGGATTTGAAAAACTGTTTTTT
NA	TRBV7-9	14	TRBJ1-4	few	CASSHSNTDEKLFF	TGTGCCAGCAGCCACTCTAATACCGATGAAAAACTGTTTTTT
NA	TRBV5-6	14	TRBJ1-6	NA	CASSLSDTPSPLHF	TGTGCCAGCAGCTTGTCGGACACACCTTCACCCCTCCACTTT
NA	TRBV6-5	14	TRBJ2-5	NA	CASSYSGVQETQYF	TGTGCCAGCAGTTACTCCGGGGTACAAGAGACCCAGTACTTC
NA	TRBV15	16	TRBJ2-4	NA	CATSRVIEGRRDIQYF	TGTGCCACCAGCAGGGTGATAGAAGGCCGCAGGGACATTCAGTACTTC
TRBD1	TRBV30	14	TRBJ1-1	NA	CAWSLRTGYTEAFF	TGTGCCTGGAGTTTACGGACAGGGTACACTGAAGCTTTCTTT
NA	TRBV28	13	TRBJ2-1	NA	CASRPRSPNEQFF	TGTGCCAGCAGACCGCGGTCCCCCAATGAGCAGTTCTTC
TRBD1	TRBV5-8	16	TRBJ1-2	few	CASSYRRGQGANGYTF	TGTGCCAGCAGCTATCGACGCGGACAGGGGGCGAACGGCTACACCTTC
NA	TRBV10-3	12	TRBJ1-5	NA	CATGPSRRPQHF	TGTGCCACAGGGCCCTCGCGCAGGCCCCAGCATTTT
TRBD1	TRBV6-1	15	TRBJ1-1	NA	CASSLTGTGGTEAFF	TGTGCCAGCAGTCTTACCGGGACAGGGGGCACTGAAGCTTTCTTT
TRBD1	TRBV5-4	15	TRBJ2-5	NA	CASSSRDRGGETQYF	TGTGCCAGCAGCTCGCGGGACAGGGGTGGAGAGACCCAGTACTTC
TRBD1	TRBV6-5	13	TRBJ2-2	NA	CASSYRGTGELFF	TGTGCCAGCAGCTACAGGGGCACCGGGGAGCTGTTTTTT
TRBD1	TRBV5-4	15	TRBJ1-1	NA	CASSPQDRLNTEAFF	TGTGCCAGCAGCCCTCAGGACAGGTTGAACACTGAAGCTTTCTTT
TRBD2	TRBV6-5	15	TRBJ2-7	NA	CASSLNLGGLDEQYF	TGTGCCAGCAGTTTGAACCTGGGGGGGTTGGACGAGCAGTACTTC
NA	TRBV6-5	13	TRBJ1-2	NA	CASSYFINYGYTF	TGTGCCAGCAGTTACTTCATTAACTATGGCTACACCTTC
NA	TRBV28	17	TRBJ2-3	few	CASSFQAQSLSTDTQYF	TGTGCCAGCAGTTTTCAGGCACAATCCCTTAGCACAGATACGCAGTATTTT
TRBD1	TRBV12-5	14	TRBJ1-5	NA	CASGRDRVDQPQHF	TGTGCTAGTGGCCGTGACAGGGTTGATCAGCCCCAGCATTTT
NA	TRBV4-1	15	TRBJ1-1	NA	CASSQVSQMNTEAFF	TGCGCCAGCAGCCAAGTCTCGCAGATGAACACTGAAGCTTTCTTT
NA	TRBV5-6	14	TRBJ1-2	NA	CASSLAVVNYGYTF	TGTGCCAGCAGCTTGGCCGTAGTGAACTATGGCTACACCTTC
TRBD1	TRBV11-2	16	TRBJ1-2	NA	CASVKIRDSSNYGYTF	TGTGCCAGCGTTAAGATCCGGGACAGCTCTAACTATGGCTACACCTTC
NA	TRBV2	15	TRBJ2-2	NA	CASTSGGLTTGELFF	TGTGCCAGCACCTCAGGGGGACTTACCACCGGGGAGCTGTTTTTT
NA	TRBV5-6	14	TRBJ2-2	few	CASSPLRYTGELFF	TGTGCCAGCAGCCCTCTTAGATACACCGGGGAGCTGTTTTTT
NA	TRBV5-6	15	TRBJ2-2	NA	CASSFPGWDTGELFF	TGTGCCAGCAGCTTCCCAGGGTGGGACACCGGGGAGCTGTTTTTT
NA	TRBV6-6	13	TRBJ1-2	NA	CASSPEKYYGYTF	TGTGCCAGCAGTCCCGAGAAGTACTATGGCTACACCTTC
TRBD2	TRBV4-1	16	TRBJ2-1	NA	CASCKTPAGADGEQFF	TGCGCCAGCTGTAAAACCCCGGCGGGAGCCGATGGTGAGCAGTTCTTC
TRBD2	TRBV6-1	14	TRBJ2-3	NA	CASSTGLAGDTQYF	TGTGCCAGCAGTACCGGACTAGCGGGAGATACGCAGTATTTT
TRBD1	TRBV5-4	15	TRBJ1-1	NA	CASSTRTGENTEAFF	TGTGCCAGCAGCACCCGGACAGGAGAGAACACTGAAGCTTTCTTT
TRBD2	TRBV6-5	15	TRBJ2-5	NA	CASRRDIGGQETQYF	TGTGCCAGCAGACGAGATATCGGGGGGCAAGAGACCCAGTACTTC
NA	TRBV7-3	13	TRBJ1-1	NA	CASSLNSGTEAFF	TGTGCCAGCAGCTTAAACAGTGGGACTGAAGCTTTCTTT
TRBD1	TRBV5-1	15	TRBJ1-2	NA	CASSLEGTVLYGYTF	TGCGCCAGCAGCTTGGAAGGGACAGTTCTCTATGGCTACACCTTC
TRBD1	TRBV5-1	15	TRBJ2-7	NA	CASRPGTVASYEQYF	TGCGCCAGCAGACCCGGGACAGTTGCTTCCTACGAGCAGTACTTC
NA	TRBV9	16	TRBJ2-2	NA	CASSVAASANTGELFF	TGTGCCAGCAGCGTAGCCGCTAGCGCGAACACCGGGGAGCTGTTTTTT
TRBD2	TRBV27	16	TRBJ2-3	few	CASSWGLAESTDTQYF	TGTGCCAGCAGCTGGGGACTAGCGGAGAGCACAGATACGCAGTATTTT
NA	TRBV4-1	16	TRBJ1-1	NA	CASSPGQGFYHTEAFF	TGCGCCAGCAGCCCAGGGCAGGGGTTTTATCACACTGAAGCTTTCTTT
TRBD2	TRBV5-4	15	TRBJ2-3	NA	CASSVPSGGGDTQYF	TGTGCCAGCAGCGTACCTAGCGGGGGGGGAGATACGCAGTATTTT
TRBD1	TRBV9	16	TRBJ1-3	few	CASSPRDSFIGNTIYF	TGTGCCAGCAGCCCACGGGACAGCTTCATTGGAAACACCATATATTTT
NA	TRBV25-1	14	TRBJ1-4	NA	CASREGPGREKLFF	TGTGCCAGCAGAGAGGGTCCCGGGAGGGAAAAACTGTTTTTT
NA	TRBV20-1	11	TRBJ2-1	NA	CSAGQLNEQFF	TGCAGTGCTGGACAGTTAAATGAGCAGTTCTTC
TRBD1	TRBV5-5	13	TRBJ1-5	NA	CASSLQGNQPQHF	TGTGCCAGCAGCTTACAGGGGAATCAGCCCCAGCATTTT
TRBD2	TRBV6-1	15	TRBJ2-7	few	CASRRTSGDSYEQYF	TGTGCCAGCAGGAGGACTAGCGGGGACTCCTACGAGCAGTACTTC
NA	TRBV7-2	17	TRBJ1-3	once	CASSYLFGPLSGNTIYF	TGTGCCAGCAGCTACCTATTTGGGCCGCTCTCTGGAAACACCATATATTTT
NA	TRBV6-7	19	TRBJ2-2	NA	CARPTGQPEETTNTGELFF	TGTGCCAGACCCACAGGGCAGCCAGAGGAAACCACGAACACCGGGGAGCTGTTTTTT
TRBD2	TRBV19	16	TRBJ2-1	NA	CASSELAGDVYNEQFF	TGTGCCAGTAGCGAACTAGCGGGGGACGTATACAATGAGCAGTTCTTC
NA	TRBV5-1	15	TRBJ2-3	NA	CASSLVVRGSDTQYF	TGCGCCAGCAGCTTGGTTGTCAGGGGATCAGATACGCAGTATTTT
NA	TRBV28	9	TRBJ1-5	NA	CATGEPQHF	TGTGCCACAGGGGAGCCCCAGCATTTT
NA	TRBV6-5	15	TRBJ1-1	NA	CASSYSSGMNTEAFF	TGTGCCAGCAGTTACTCGTCAGGGATGAACACTGAAGCTTTCTTT
TRBD2	TRBV11-2	16	TRBJ2-1	NA	CASSLGTSGIFDEQFF	TGTGCCAGCAGCTTAGGGACTAGCGGGATTTTCGATGAGCAGTTCTTC
TRBD1	TRBV7-8	14	TRBJ1-2	NA	CASSQPDRGYGYTF	TGTGCCAGCAGCCAACCGGACAGGGGATATGGCTACACCTTC
NA	TRBV28	14	TRBJ1-2	once	CASSTLSGGHGYTF	TGTGCCAGCAGCACCCTTTCGGGGGGGCATGGCTACACCTTC
NA	TRBV6-6	13	TRBJ2-7	NA	CASSWGETYEQYF	TGTGCCAGCAGTTGGGGGGAAACCTACGAGCAGTACTTC
NA	TRBV7-9	16	TRBJ1-4	NA	CASSLGQGSANEQLFF	TGTGCCAGCAGCTTAGGCCAGGGTTCAGCTAATGAACAACTGTTTTTT